This section outlines one T cell receptor beta chain sequence together with its context. Its antigen is unidentified. This sample was taken from a study of T cell responses to AZD1222 COVID-19 vaccine. General study results and limits: Spike-specific TCR depth and breadth grew after two AZD1222 doses. Baseline seropositivity occurred in only a handful of AZD1222 recipients. CD4 TCRs covered the whole spike, strongest at regions 160-218 and 743-854. Most donors were white British, females outnumbered males, and clonal diversity was possibly underestimated.

Produced via immunoSEQ multiplex PCR; TCRdb's table is partial and in-frame only. The table records about 78,000 clones, 82% of them present only once. The CDR3 runs 14 residues. Trimming shortened V by 4 bases and J by 4 bases, and 13 bases separated the two germline ends. The germline V gene encodes CDR1 MNHNY and CDR2 SVGAGI (reference sequence). The clonotype comes from an adult in good health. The chain links TRBV6-6 to TRBJ1-2; no firm D call. The specimen comprised peripheral blood, sampled on day 0 of AZD1222 vaccination. DNA for the CDR3: TGTGCCAGCAGTTTTTCGGGGTATGCCTATGGCTACACCTTC. Its protein is CASSFSGYAYGYTF.